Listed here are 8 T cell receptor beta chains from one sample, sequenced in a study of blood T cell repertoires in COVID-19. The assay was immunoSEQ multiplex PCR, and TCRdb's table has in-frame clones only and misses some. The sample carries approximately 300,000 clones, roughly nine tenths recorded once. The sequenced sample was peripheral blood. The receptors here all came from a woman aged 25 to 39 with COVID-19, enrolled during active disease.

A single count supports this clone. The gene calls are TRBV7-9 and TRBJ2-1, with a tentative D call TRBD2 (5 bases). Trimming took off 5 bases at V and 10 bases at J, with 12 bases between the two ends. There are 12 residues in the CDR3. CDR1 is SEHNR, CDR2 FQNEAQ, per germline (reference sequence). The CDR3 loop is CASSPPGWEQFF. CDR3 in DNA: TGTGCCAGCAGCCCCCCGGGGTGGGAGCAGTTCTTC. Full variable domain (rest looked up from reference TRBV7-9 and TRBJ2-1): DTGVSQNPRHKITKRGQNVTFRCDPISEHNRLYWYRQTLGQGPEFLTYFQNEAQLEKSRLLSDRFSAERPKGSFSTLEIQRTEQGDSAMYLCASSPPGWEQFFGPGTRLTVL.

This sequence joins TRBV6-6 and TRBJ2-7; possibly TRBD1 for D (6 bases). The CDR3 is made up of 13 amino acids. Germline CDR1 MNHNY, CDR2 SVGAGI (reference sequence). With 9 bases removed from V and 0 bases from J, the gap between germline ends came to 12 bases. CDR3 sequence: CASSGESSYEQYV. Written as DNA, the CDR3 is TGTGCCAGTTCAGGGGAGAGCTCCTACGAGCAGTACGTC.

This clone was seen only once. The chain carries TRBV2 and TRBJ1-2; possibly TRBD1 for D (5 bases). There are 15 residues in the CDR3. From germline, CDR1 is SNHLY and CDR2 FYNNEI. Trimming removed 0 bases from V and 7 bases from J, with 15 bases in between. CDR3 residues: CASSEARPGLGGYTF. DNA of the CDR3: TGTGCCAGCAGTGAAGCTAGGCCAGGGTTGGGTGGCTACACCTTC.

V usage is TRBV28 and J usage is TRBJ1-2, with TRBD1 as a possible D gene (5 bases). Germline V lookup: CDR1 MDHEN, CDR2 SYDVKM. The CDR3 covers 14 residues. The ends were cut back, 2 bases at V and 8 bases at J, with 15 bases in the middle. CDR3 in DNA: TGTGCCAGCAGTTTAAACAGGCGACTGGAAGGCTACACCTTC. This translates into CASSLNRRLEGYTF.

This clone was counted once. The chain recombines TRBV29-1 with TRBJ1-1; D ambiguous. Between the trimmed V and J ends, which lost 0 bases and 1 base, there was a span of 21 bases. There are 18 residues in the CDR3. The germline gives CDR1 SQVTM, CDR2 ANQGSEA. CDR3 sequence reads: CSVEDRSREGGRNTEAFF. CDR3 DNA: TGCAGCGTTGAAGATCGCAGTAGGGAGGGCGGGCGGAACACTGAAGCTTTCTTT.

CDR3: CASSIRGLGTDTQYF. The CDR3 region has the DNA TGTGCCAGTAGTATCAGGGGGCTTGGCACAGATACGCAGTATTTT. The V and J genes are TRBV19 and TRBJ2-3; TRBD1 matches at 8 bases. Germline CDR1 is LNHDA and CDR2 is SQIVND (reference sequence). The CDR3 is made up of 15 amino acids. V shed 3 bases, J shed 1 base, and the junction held 3 bases outside the gene matches.

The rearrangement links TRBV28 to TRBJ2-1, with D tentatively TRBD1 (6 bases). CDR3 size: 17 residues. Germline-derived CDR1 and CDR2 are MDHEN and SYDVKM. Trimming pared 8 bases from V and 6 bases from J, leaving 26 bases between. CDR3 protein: CASQWGPDSGKSNEQFF. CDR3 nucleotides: TGTGCCAGCCAGTGGGGGCCAGACTCGGGGAAGAGCAATGAGCAGTTCTTC.

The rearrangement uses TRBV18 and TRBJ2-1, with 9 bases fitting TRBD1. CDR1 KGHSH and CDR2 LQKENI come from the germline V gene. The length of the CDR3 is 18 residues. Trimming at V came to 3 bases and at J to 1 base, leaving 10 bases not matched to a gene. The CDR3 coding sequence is TGTGCCAGCTCACCCCGAGTCCCGGGACAGGGATCCTACAATGAGCAGTTCTTC. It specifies CASSPRVPGQGSYNEQFF. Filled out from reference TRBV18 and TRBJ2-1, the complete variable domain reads NAGVMQNPRHLVRRRGQEARLRCSPMKGHSHVYWYRQLPEEGLKFMVYLQKENIIDESGMPKERFSAEFPKEGPSILRIQQVVRGDSAAYFCASSPRVPGQGSYNEQFFGPGTRLTVL.